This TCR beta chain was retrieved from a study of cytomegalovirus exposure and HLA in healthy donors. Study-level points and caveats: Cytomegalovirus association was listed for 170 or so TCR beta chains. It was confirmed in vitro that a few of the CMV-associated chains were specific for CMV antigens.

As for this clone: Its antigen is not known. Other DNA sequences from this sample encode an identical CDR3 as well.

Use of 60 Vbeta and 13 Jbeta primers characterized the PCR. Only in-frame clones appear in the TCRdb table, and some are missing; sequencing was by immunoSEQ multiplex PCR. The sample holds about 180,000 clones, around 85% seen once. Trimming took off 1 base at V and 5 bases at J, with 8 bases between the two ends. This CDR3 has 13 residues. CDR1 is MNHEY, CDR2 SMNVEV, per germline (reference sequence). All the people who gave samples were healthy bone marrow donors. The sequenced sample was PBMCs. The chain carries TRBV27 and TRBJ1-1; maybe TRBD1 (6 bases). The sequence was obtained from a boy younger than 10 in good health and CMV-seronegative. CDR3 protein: CASSLFQGTEAFF. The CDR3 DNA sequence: TGTGCCAGCAGTTTATTTCAGGGGACTGAAGCTTTCTTT.